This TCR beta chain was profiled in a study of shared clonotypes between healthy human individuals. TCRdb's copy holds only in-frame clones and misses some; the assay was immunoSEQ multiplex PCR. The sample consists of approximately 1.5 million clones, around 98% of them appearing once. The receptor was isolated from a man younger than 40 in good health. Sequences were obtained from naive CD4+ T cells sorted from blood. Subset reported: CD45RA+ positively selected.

DNA of the CDR3: TGTGCCAGCAGCCAAGATCCCTCTCTTATGGGCACTGAAGCTTTCTTT. The encoded protein is CASSQDPSLMGTEAFF. The V and J genes are TRBV4-2 and TRBJ1-1; D ambiguous. V shed 0 bases and J shed 4 bases, with 15 bases lying between them. The CDR3 spans 16 residues. Germline lookup yields CDR1 LGHNA and CDR2 YNFKEQ.